The 9 T cell receptor beta chains listed next were all sequenced from one sample in a study of lymphopenia after photon versus proton radiotherapy. Generated by immunoSEQ multiplex PCR, the TCRdb table keeps only in-frame clones and is missing some. The table includes some 25,000 clones, under 95% detected once. Sequenced material: peripheral blood, taken from a patient treated with photon-based radiotherapy. These receptors were obtained from a woman in her fifties or sixties with cholangiocarcinoma.

In this sample, this clone turned up once. V is TRBV13 and J is TRBJ1-6; D possibly corresponds to TRBD1 (5 bases). The germline V gene encodes CDR1 PRHDT and CDR2 FYEKMQ (reference sequence). V gave up 2 bases and J gave up 0 bases, with 14 bases separating them. CDR3 size: 18 residues. The CDR3 spells CASSLRAQGDSYNSPLHF. Here the CDR3 DNA reads TGTGCCAGCAGCTTAAGGGCCCAGGGAGACTCCTATAATTCACCCCTCCACTTT.

The rearrangement uses TRBV5-4 and TRBJ2-3, with D possibly being TRBD2 (5 bases). This CDR3 has 15 amino acids. V shed 5 bases and J shed 4 bases, with 17 bases lying between them. Germline loops: CDR1 SGHNT, CDR2 YYREEE (reference sequence). The DNA for the CDR3 is TGTGCCAGCAGTCAAAAACTAGGACTCGCAGATACGCAGTATTTT. Residues: CASSQKLGLADTQYF.

This chain joins TRBV6-5 and TRBJ2-1; 9 bases are shared with TRBD2. The germline V gene encodes CDR1 MNHEY and CDR2 SVGAGI. CDR3 size: 14 residues. With V trimmed by 4 bases and J by 7 bases, 5 bases remained unmatched. In DNA form, the CDR3 reads TGTGCCAGCAGTTCTGCGGGGGGGAGGAATGAGCAGTTCTTC. It specifies CASSSAGGRNEQFF.

CDR3 nucleotides: TGTGCCAGCACTTCGTTGACGGATACGCAGTATTTT. It is translated as CASTSLTDTQYF. The chain joins TRBV28 to TRBJ2-3; unclear D gene. Germline CDR1 is MDHEN and CDR2 is SYDVKM. Trimming cost V 7 bases and J 6 bases, with 11 bases left between them. The CDR3 loop spans 12 amino acids.

In regard to this clone: Other DNA sequences in the same sample also yield this CDR3. The rearrangement uses TRBV5-6 and TRBJ2-7; 13 positions match TRBD2. The germline gives CDR1 SGHDT, CDR2 YYEEEE. With 4 bases clipped from V and 2 bases from J, the junction kept 3 bases outside the gene matches. The CDR3 sequence is 15 residues long. CDR3 DNA: TGTGCCAGCAGCCGACTAGCGGGGGGTACCTACGAGCAGTACTTC. It is translated as CASSRLAGGTYEQYF.

The chain uses TRBV7-2 and TRBJ1-2, with 7 bases lining up with TRBD1. Germline assignment: CDR1 SGHTA and CDR2 FQGNSA. The CDR3 is made up of 15 amino acids. V dropped 5 bases and J dropped 5; count of bases not matched to a gene: 11. Here the CDR3 reads CASSQPGTDLYGYTF. DNA of the CDR3: TGTGCCAGCAGCCAGCCGGGGACAGACTTATATGGCTACACCTTC.

V gene TRBV7-9 combines with J gene TRBJ2-1, with no clear D. The CDR3 contains 13 residues. Trimming removed 5 bases from V and 6 bases from J, with 11 bases in between. Per germline, CDR1 SEHNR and CDR2 FQNEAQ (reference sequence). CDR3 sequence: CASSPSSRNEQFF. CDR3 DNA sequence: TGTGCCAGCAGCCCCTCAAGCCGCAATGAGCAGTTCTTC.

This chain connects TRBV19 to TRBJ1-2; 8 nucleotides align to TRBD1. Losses at the gene ends were 5 bases for V and 6 bases for J; bases not matched to a gene: 14. Germline CDR1 LNHDA, CDR2 SQIVND (reference sequence). This CDR3 has 16 amino acids. The CDR3 sequence: CASSYGQGGFLDGYTF. Here the CDR3 DNA reads TGTGCCAGTAGTTACGGACAGGGAGGGTTTCTCGATGGCTACACCTTC.

The gene calls are TRBV18 and TRBJ2-1; D assignment may be TRBD1 or TRBD2 (5 bases each). Germline assignment: CDR1 KGHSH and CDR2 LQKENI. The CDR3 covers 15 residues. Trimming stripped 2 bases from V and 8 bases from J, with 16 bases between. The CDR3 DNA sequence: TGTGCCAGCTCACCATGGGACGGTCAGAGCGATGAGCAGTTCTTC. Amino acids: CASSPWDGQSDEQFF.